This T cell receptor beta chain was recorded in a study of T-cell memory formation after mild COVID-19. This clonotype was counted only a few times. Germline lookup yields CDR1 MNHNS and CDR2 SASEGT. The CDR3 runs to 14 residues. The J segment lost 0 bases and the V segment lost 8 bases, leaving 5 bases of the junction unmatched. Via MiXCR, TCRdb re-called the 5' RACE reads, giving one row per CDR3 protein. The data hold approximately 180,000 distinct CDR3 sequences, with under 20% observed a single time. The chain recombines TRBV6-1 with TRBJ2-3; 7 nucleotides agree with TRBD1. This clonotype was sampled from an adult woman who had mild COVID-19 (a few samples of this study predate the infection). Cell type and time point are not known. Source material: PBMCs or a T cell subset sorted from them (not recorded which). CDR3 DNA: TGTGCCAGCGCGGCAGGGGGTAGCACAGATACGCAGTATTTT. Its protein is CASAAGGSTDTQYF.